Presented here are 19 T cell receptor beta chains from one specimen sequenced in a study of shared clonotypes between healthy human individuals. TCRdb's copy holds only in-frame clones and misses some; the assay was immunoSEQ multiplex PCR. The data show a few hundred thousand clones, with around 97% seen just once and 0.045% to 0.07% held by the top ten. The source material was naive CD4+ T cells sorted from blood. Subset reported: CD45RA+ positively selected. These receptors all come from a woman aged 30 to 39 in good health.

The chain carries TRBV7-8 and TRBJ2-5; 9 bases agree with TRBD1. In germline, CDR1 is SGHVS, CDR2 FQNEAQ. CDR3 size: 15 residues. The J segment lost 4 bases and the V segment lost 2 bases, leaving 5 bases of the junction unmatched. CDR3 in DNA: TGTGCCAGCAGCTTATTCCGACAGGGGGGAGAGACCCAGTACTTC. Residues: CASSLFRQGGETQYF.

The chain carries TRBV28 and TRBJ2-7, with D unclear. The CDR3 loop spans 14 amino acids. Germline V gene lookup returns CDR1 MDHEN and CDR2 SYDVKM. The V gene lost 7 bases and the J gene lost 0 bases, with 13 bases spanning the gap. CDR3 sequence (DNA): TGTGCCAGCACCACTTTACGTAGCTCCTACGAGCAGTACTTC. This sequence encodes CASTTLRSSYEQYF.

The V call is TRBV5-1, the J call TRBJ2-7; TRBD2 agrees at 7 bases. The V gene's germline CDR1 is SGHRS and CDR2 YFSETQ. V dropped 4 bases and J dropped 5; count of bases not matched to a gene: 12. The CDR3 covers 15 residues. DNA for the CDR3: TGCGCCAGCAGCCTCGAAGTAGCGGGTTGGAACGAGCAGTACTTC. The encoded protein is CASSLEVAGWNEQYF.

The chain combines TRBV19 with TRBJ1-6; maybe TRBD1 (6 bases). The CDR3 runs to 14 residues. V lost 7 bases to trimming and J lost 7 bases, with 14 bases between them. Germline loops: CDR1 LNHDA, CDR2 SQIVND (reference sequence). The CDR3 here is CASNLGAVNSPLHF. The CDR3 nucleotides read TGTGCCAGTAACCTGGGGGCAGTCAATTCACCCCTCCACTTT.

The V and J genes are TRBV5-1 and TRBJ1-1, with unresolved D. V was shortened by 5 bases and J by 4 bases, with 15 bases between the two germline ends. Germline CDR1 is SGHRS and CDR2 is YFSETQ. The CDR3 runs to 14 residues. CDR3 in amino acids: CASRELGSSTEAFF. CDR3 DNA: TGCGCCAGCAGAGAGCTGGGCTCGTCCACTGAAGCTTTCTTT.

The V call is TRBV11-2, the J call TRBJ2-5; D not certain. V shed 1 base and J shed 1 base, with 4 bases lying between them. The CDR3 consists of 13 residues. Germline V gene data show CDR1 as SGHAT and CDR2 as FQNNGV. CDR3 nucleotide sequence: TGTGCCAGCAGCTTAGGGGGCCAAGAGACCCAGTACTTC. Protein sequence: CASSLGGQETQYF.

The chain recombines TRBV5-1 with TRBJ2-1; D is ambiguous. Germline CDR1 reads SGHRS; CDR2 reads YFSETQ. Trimming pared 0 bases from V and 4 bases from J, leaving 11 bases between. The CDR3 is made up of 15 amino acids. The CDR3 DNA follows: TGCGCCAGCAGCTTGGTACGCGGAGATTACAATGAGCAGTTCTTC. It codes for CASSLVRGDYNEQFF. The full variable domain, its missing parts supplied by reference TRBV5-1 and TRBJ2-1, is KAGVTQTPRYLIKTRGQQVTLSCSPISGHRSVSWYQQTPGQGLQFLFEYFSETQRNKGNFPGRFSGRQFSNSRSEMNVSTLELGDSALYLCASSLVRGDYNEQFFGPGTRLTVL.

This clone has a handful of counts. The chain couples TRBV28 to TRBJ1-5; D is unresolved. Trimming removed 5 bases at V and 5 bases at J, with 10 bases between. The CDR3 length is 13 residues. Germline V lookup: CDR1 MDHEN, CDR2 SYDVKM. CDR3: CASSPHSHQPQHF. In nucleotides, the CDR3 is TGTGCCAGCAGTCCCCATTCGCATCAGCCCCAGCATTTT. Full variable domain (remainder filled in from reference TRBV28 and TRBJ1-5): DVKVTQSSRYLVKRTGEKVFLECVQDMDHENMFWYRQDPGLGLRLIYFSYDVKMKEKGDIPEGYSVSREKKERFSLILESASTNQTSMYLCASSPHSHQPQHFGDGTRLSIL.

The rearrangement joins TRBV30 to TRBJ1-1; no definite D call. Germline V gene sequence: CDR1 GTSNPN, CDR2 SVGIG (reference sequence). The CDR3 loop spans 13 amino acids. Trimming shortened V by 2 bases and J by 0 bases, and 7 bases separated the two germline ends. The CDR3 DNA reads TGTGCCTGGAGTCCCAGCCTGAACACTGAAGCTTTCTTT. Translation: CAWSPSLNTEAFF.

The V and J genes are TRBV5-6 and TRBJ1-4; D uncertain. Germline V lookup: CDR1 SGHDT, CDR2 YYEEEE. This CDR3 spans 14 amino acids. The V end lost 0 bases, the J end lost 5 bases, and 8 bases lay between the germline ends. The CDR3 DNA follows: TGTGCCAGCAGCTTGGGGGGAAGGAATGAAAAACTGTTTTTT. Translating gives CASSLGGRNEKLFF.

In DNA, the CDR3 is TGTGCCAGCAGATTAACAGGGAATACCCAGCCCCAGCATTTT. Translated, it gives CASRLTGNTQPQHF. The chain carries TRBV2 and TRBJ1-5, with D maybe TRBD1 (6 bases). Germline V gives CDR1 SNHLY, CDR2 FYNNEI. The CDR3 is made up of 14 amino acids. V lost 6 bases to trimming and J lost 7 bases, with 16 bases between them.

The V call is TRBV5-1, the J call TRBJ1-1; a possible D gene is TRBD1 (6 bases). The CDR3 totals 14 residues. Trimming left V 3 bases short and J 13 bases short, with 22 bases between. In germline, CDR1 is SGHRS, CDR2 YFSETQ. In DNA form, the CDR3 reads TGCGCCAGCAGCTCGGCCGGAACAGGGTCTTTTGGTTTCTTT. Translation gives CASSSAGTGSFGFF.

The chain uses TRBV6-1 and TRBJ2-1; the match to TRBD2 covers 12 bases. The CDR3 runs 13 residues. From germline, CDR1 is MNHNS and CDR2 SASEGT. V shed 6 bases, J shed 9 bases, and the junction held 3 bases outside the gene matches. This chain's CDR3 is CASRTSGRIEQFF. The CDR3 DNA is TGTGCCAGCAGAACTAGCGGGAGGATTGAGCAGTTCTTC.

The chain employs TRBV28 and TRBJ2-6; no definite D call. Germline CDR1 is MDHEN and CDR2 is SYDVKM. With 0 bases removed from V and 0 bases from J, the gap between germline ends came to 3 bases. The CDR3 totals 15 residues. The CDR3 nucleotides are TGTGCCAGCAGTTTATGGGTCTCTGGGGCCAACGTCCTGACTTTC. It encodes CASSLWVSGANVLTF. The whole variable domain, filled in from reference TRBV28 and TRBJ2-6, reads DVKVTQSSRYLVKRTGEKVFLECVQDMDHENMFWYRQDPGLGLRLIYFSYDVKMKEKGDIPEGYSVSREKKERFSLILESASTNQTSMYLCASSLWVSGANVLTFGAGSRLTVL.

The chain carries TRBV7-2 and TRBJ1-4, with D perhaps TRBD1 (5 bases). Germline V gene sequence: CDR1 SGHTA, CDR2 FQGNSA. This CDR3 has 13 residues. Trimming left V 7 bases short and J 5 bases short, with 11 bases between. The CDR3 nucleotides read TGTGCCAGCAAGACGGCAGGGAATGAAAAACTGTTTTTT. As protein: CASKTAGNEKLFF.

V gene TRBV18 combines with J gene TRBJ2-6, with no clear D. The CDR3 length is 15 residues. The V gene lost 1 base and the J gene lost 1 base, with 5 bases spanning the gap. Looked up from germline, CDR1 is KGHSH and CDR2 is LQKENI. The CDR3 loop is CASSPRGSGANVLTF. The CDR3 nucleotides are TGTGCCAGCTCACCACGCGGTTCTGGGGCCAACGTCCTGACTTTC.

This clone occurred once. This chain joins TRBV28 and TRBJ2-1, with 9 bases fitting TRBD2. The V gene's germline CDR1 is MDHEN and CDR2 SYDVKM. CDR3 length: 15 residues. The J segment lost 8 bases and the V segment lost 7 bases, leaving 12 bases of the junction unmatched. The CDR3 DNA sequence: TGTGCCAGCAAAACGAACGGACTAGCGATTGATGAGCAGTTCTTC. Its translation: CASKTNGLAIDEQFF.

The V and J genes are TRBV30 and TRBJ2-3; D may be TRBD1 or TRBD2 (6 bases each). CDR3 length equals 15 residues. Germline CDR1 reads GTSNPN; CDR2 reads SVGIG (reference sequence). Trimming shortened V by 0 bases and J by 2 bases, and 12 bases separated the two germline ends. The CDR3 protein is CAWSVRGAITDTQYF. CDR3 bases: TGTGCCTGGAGTGTAAGGGGGGCTATCACAGATACGCAGTATTTT.

This clone appeared a single time. This chain joins TRBV5-1 and TRBJ1-1; D is unclear. The germline CDR1 and CDR2 sequences are SGHRS and YFSETQ. Trimming took off 0 bases at V and 0 bases at J, with 12 bases between the two ends. This CDR3 contains 16 residues. DNA for the CDR3: TGCGCCAGCAGCTTGGGCGGGATGGGGTTGAACACTGAAGCTTTCTTT. Translated: CASSLGGMGLNTEAFF.